The rows below give T cell receptor beta chains drawn from one sample of a study of shared clonotypes between healthy human individuals. TCRdb's copy holds only in-frame clones and misses some; the assay was immunoSEQ multiplex PCR. The repertoire holds about 2 million clones, with over 85% as singletons. The sequenced material came from naive CD8+ T cells sorted from blood. The receptors here all came from a young man in good health. The CDR3 runs from the conserved cysteine through the conserved F or W. D genes are given only for firm matches. Not all rows give a size; the values are once, few, many and, for expanded clones, a class.

-	TRBJ2-7	TRBV13	-	CASSTDPYEQYF	TGTGCCAGCAGCACAGACCCCTACGAGCAGTACTTC
-	TRBJ1-2	TRBV19	-	CASSILPGLNGYTF	TGTGCCAGTAGTATCTTACCGGGGCTAAATGGCTACACCTTC
-	TRBJ2-7	TRBV27	TRBD2	CASSLFGTRSEQYF	TGTGCCAGCAGTTTATTCGGGACTAGATCCGAGCAGTACTTC
once	TRBJ1-1	TRBV28	-	CASSFRKNTEAFF	TGTGCCAGCAGTTTCCGGAAGAACACTGAAGCTTTCTTT
once	TRBJ2-1	TRBV27	TRBD2	CASSFRTSGGDYEQFF	TGTGCCAGCAGTTTCAGGACTAGCGGGGGTGACTATGAGCAGTTCTTC
-	TRBJ1-1	TRBV5-1	-	CASSPTGYTEAFF	TGCGCCAGCAGCCCAACAGGGTACACTGAAGCTTTCTTT
once	TRBJ2-5	TRBV7-9	-	CASSLAVGGETQYF	TGTGCCAGCAGTCTCGCCGTAGGTGGCGAGACCCAGTACTTC
once	TRBJ2-7	TRBV4-2	TRBD2	CASSPTTSGGPLSYEQYF	TGTGCCAGCAGCCCTACTACTAGCGGGGGACCTTTATCCTACGAGCAGTACTTC
-	TRBJ1-2	TRBV10-2	-	CASSENGGGGYTF	TGCGCCAGCAGTGAGAATGGGGGAGGCGGCTACACCTTC
-	TRBJ2-3	TRBV7-8	-	CAGASSARTDTQYF	TGTGCCGGAGCCTCTAGCGCCCGCACAGATACGCAGTATTTT
-	TRBJ2-7	TRBV9	TRBD2	CASSGSGGSYEQYF	TGTGCCAGCAGCGGTAGCGGGGGCTCCTACGAGCAGTACTTC
-	TRBJ2-2	TRBV9	TRBD1	CASWAGGSGELFF	TGTGCCAGTTGGGCAGGGGGATCCGGGGAGCTGTTTTTT
-	TRBJ2-3	TRBV27	-	CASSLMVGPDTQYF	TGTGCCAGCAGTCTGATGGTGGGTCCAGATACGCAGTATTTT
-	TRBJ2-3	TRBV7-9	-	CASSLNREIGTDTQYF	TGTGCCAGCAGCCTCAACAGGGAGATCGGCACAGATACGCAGTATTTT
-	TRBJ2-7	TRBV5-1	TRBD1	CASSQGAIYEQYF	TGCGCCAGCAGCCAGGGGGCCATCTACGAGCAGTACTTC
-	TRBJ1-4	TRBV6-1	-	CASSPRRGMGEKLFF	TGTGCCAGCAGTCCCCGAAGGGGGATGGGCGAAAAACTGTTTTTT
-	TRBJ2-4	TRBV29-1	-	CSAGEDGNIQYF	TGCAGCGCCGGGGAGGACGGTAACATTCAGTACTTC
-	TRBJ1-1	TRBV4-1	-	CASSQGDTEAFF	TGCGCCAGCAGCCAGGGGGACACTGAAGCTTTCTTT
once	TRBJ2-3	TRBV15	-	CATSRDSGADTQYF	TGTGCCACCAGCAGAGATTCCGGGGCAGATACGCAGTATTTT
-	TRBJ1-1	TRBV3-2	-	CASSPRGFF	TGTGCCAGCAGCCCACGGGGATTCTTT
-	TRBJ2-7	TRBV6-5	-	CASTIDHKMGYEQYF	TGTGCCAGCACGATCGACCACAAGATGGGGTACGAGCAGTACTTC
-	TRBJ2-5	TRBV6-1	-	CASITSGRETQYF	TGTGCCAGCATTACATCCGGCCGAGAGACCCAGTACTTC
-	TRBJ1-2	TRBV28	TRBD1	CASSSLTGPVNYGYTF	TGTGCCAGCAGTTCTTTGACAGGGCCCGTAAACTATGGCTACACCTTC
-	TRBJ2-7	TRBV7-9	-	CASSSRVDPYEQYF	TGTGCCAGCAGCTCACGGGTGGATCCGTACGAGCAGTACTTC
-	TRBJ2-7	TRBV30	-	CAWSVRGPTGLEEQYF	TGTGCCTGGAGTGTACGGGGCCCCACAGGGTTGGAGGAGCAGTACTTC
-	TRBJ2-3	TRBV5-5	-	CASSLIRQGPDTQYF	TGTGCCAGCAGCTTGATCCGGCAGGGCCCTGATACGCAGTATTTT
once	TRBJ1-1	TRBV29-1	-	CSVEDLTEDTEAFF	TGCAGCGTTGAAGATCTGACAGAAGACACTGAAGCTTTCTTT
-	TRBJ2-7	TRBV29-1	-	CSVNLGDYEQYF	TGCAGCGTTAACCTCGGAGACTACGAGCAGTACTTC
once	TRBJ2-7	TRBV13	-	CASSQTYSPVEQYF	TGTGCCAGCAGCCAGACCTATTCTCCGGTCGAGCAGTACTTC
-	TRBJ1-1	TRBV29-1	-	CSVVGRENTEAFF	TGCAGCGTTGTAGGCAGGGAAAATACTGAAGCTTTCTTT
-	TRBJ2-7	TRBV4-2	-	CASSPTPTAYYEQYF	TGTGCCAGCAGCCCCACTCCGACAGCCTACTACGAGCAGTACTTC
-	TRBJ1-2	TRBV6-6	-	CASSHSILPPLSF	TGTGCCAGCAGTCACTCGATTCTTCCCCCCTTGTCCTTC
-	TRBJ2-1	TRBV25-1	TRBD1	CASSDRGQVINEQFF	TGTGCCAGCAGTGATAGGGGACAGGTAATCAATGAGCAGTTCTTC
-	TRBJ2-7	TRBV7-6	TRBD1	CASSLDGRGPPREQYF	TGTGCCAGCAGCTTAGATGGCAGGGGGCCCCCTCGGGAGCAGTACTTC
-	TRBJ1-4	TRBV5-4	-	CASSSSWQVNEKLFF	TGTGCCAGCAGTTCCTCTTGGCAGGTTAATGAAAAACTGTTTTTT
-	TRBJ2-7	TRBV4-1	TRBD1	CASSQASGTGTYEQYF	TGCGCCAGCAGCCAAGCATCCGGGACAGGGACCTACGAGCAGTACTTC
-	TRBJ2-2	TRBV27	-	CASSLSGMSGELFF	TGTGCCAGCAGTTTATCGGGGATGAGCGGGGAGCTGTTTTTT
few	TRBJ1-6	TRBV4-1	-	CASSQDRSAVNSPLHF	TGCGCCAGCAGCCAAGATAGAAGTGCGGTCAATTCACCCCTCCACTTT